These 26 T cell receptor beta chains came from one sample sequenced in a study of cytotoxic CD8 clonotypes in ibrutinib-treated CLL. Repertoires were generated with immunoSEQ multiplex PCR, while TCRdb's copy carries only in-frame clones and drops some. This sample has about 150,000 clones; around 80% occur once, and the top ten carry about 13%. The starting material was PBMCs, obtained after 12 months of ibrutinib treatment. These receptors came from a human donor with chronic lymphocytic leukemia.

The J gene is TRBJ2-4, the V gene TRBV5-1, with 7 positions matching TRBD2. Germline CDR1 is SGHRS and CDR2 is YFSETQ. CDR3 length equals 17 residues. The junction had 12 bases not matched to a gene; V was cut back by 4 bases and J by 2 bases. The CDR3 DNA follows: TGCGCCAGCAGCCTGGGACTAAGCGGCACCACCAAAAACATTCAGTACTTC. Protein product: CASSLGLSGTTKNIQYF.

The chain has TRBV28 and TRBJ1-4, with D hard to call. There are 16 residues in the CDR3. V gave up 4 bases and J gave up 2 bases, with 14 bases separating them. CDR1 and CDR2 from the germline V gene are MDHEN and SYDVKM. Here the CDR3 reads CASSSPGDRTNEKLFF. The CDR3 DNA follows: TGTGCCAGCAGTTCCCCCGGGGATCGCACTAATGAAAAACTGTTTTTT.

The rearrangement links TRBV7-9 to TRBJ2-1; no reliable D call. V lost 9 bases, J lost 3 bases, and 6 bases lay in between. This CDR3 is built from 11 residues. CDR1 SEHNR and CDR2 FQNEAQ come from the germline V gene (reference sequence). The CDR3 protein is CARGNYNEQFF. DNA of the CDR3: TGTGCCAGGGGGAACTACAATGAGCAGTTCTTC.

The chain couples TRBV2 to TRBJ2-1, with D unresolved. The CDR3 length is 11 residues. V was clipped by 6 bases and J by 9 bases, with 9 bases between them. Germline loops: CDR1 SNHLY, CDR2 FYNNEI. In nucleotides, the CDR3 is TGTGCCAGCAGGTCCGCAGGTGAGCAGTTCTTC. Translation: CASRSAGEQFF.

This sequence joins TRBV7-9 and TRBJ2-2; TRBD2 might be the D (6 bases). The CDR3 spans 16 residues. V lost 2 bases, J lost 2 bases, and 12 bases lay in between. Germline-derived CDR1 and CDR2 are SEHNR and FQNEAQ (reference sequence). CDR3 DNA: TGTGCCAGCAGCTTACCACGGGAGCGAAACACCGGGGAGCTGTTTTTT. Residues: CASSLPRERNTGELFF.

V is TRBV5-6 and J is TRBJ2-3, with 8 positions matching TRBD2. The germline V gene has CDR1 SGHDT and CDR2 YYEEEE. V lost 0 bases, J lost 4 bases, and 7 bases stayed unmatched. The CDR3 has 16 residues. CDR3 region: CASSLAGREGPDTQYF. DNA for the CDR3: TGTGCCAGCAGCTTGGCCGGTCGGGAGGGCCCAGATACGCAGTATTTT.

The rearrangement links TRBV10-3 to TRBJ2-1; D may be TRBD2 (6 bases). Germline loops: CDR1 ENHRY, CDR2 SYGVKD. Trimming pared 7 bases from V and 2 bases from J, leaving 9 bases between. This CDR3 is 13 amino acids long. CDR3 sequence: CAITGTPYNEQFF. CDR3 DNA sequence: TGTGCCATCACTGGGACTCCCTACAATGAGCAGTTCTTC.

The CDR3 reads CASSLSFSGDTQYF. CDR3 in DNA: TGTGCCAGCAGCTTATCCTTTTCAGGGGATACGCAGTATTTT. The gene calls are TRBV7-2 and TRBJ2-3; perhaps TRBD1 as D (5 bases). The CDR3 has 14 amino acids. In germline, CDR1 is SGHTA, CDR2 FQGNSA. V lost 2 bases and J 6 bases, leaving 12 bases between the germline ends. Drawing the rest from reference TRBV7-2 and TRBJ2-3, the complete variable domain is GAGVSQSPSNKVTEKGKDVELRCDPISGHTALYWYRQSLGQGLEFLIYFQGNSAPDKSGLPSDRFSAERTGGSVSTLTIQRTQQEDSAVYLCASSLSFSGDTQYFGPGTRLTVL.

The genes are TRBV30 and TRBJ2-3; 8 bases are a match to TRBD1. Germline loops: CDR1 GTSNPN, CDR2 SVGIG (reference sequence). Trimming took 4 bases from V and 2 from J; bases not matched to a gene: 5. The CDR3 spans 14 residues. The CDR3 DNA is TGTGCCTGGAACAGGGGGATGGTCACAGATACGCAGTATTTT. Residues: CAWNRGMVTDTQYF.

This clone was found a few times. The chain is built from TRBV30 and TRBJ2-7; D unclear. This CDR3 is built from 12 residues. With 7 bases removed from V and 3 bases from J, the gap between germline ends came to 13 bases. Germline V CDR1 and CDR2: GTSNPN, SVGIG (reference sequence). In DNA, the CDR3 is TGTGCCTCCGGCCCCGCCAGCTACGAGCAGTACTTC. Its protein product is CASGPASYEQYF.

This chain uses TRBV5-1 with TRBJ2-7; 10 bases are a match to TRBD1. This CDR3 comprises 16 residues. Germline-derived CDR1 and CDR2 are SGHRS and YFSETQ. The junction had 6 bases not matched to a gene; V was cut back by 1 base and J by 2 bases. The CDR3 coding sequence is TGCGCCAGCAGCTTGCAAACCGGACAGGGGGCCTACGAGCAGTACTTC. As protein: CASSLQTGQGAYEQYF.

The CDR3 loop reads CASSLAWTGENEKLFF. CDR3 nucleotide sequence: TGTGCCAGCAGCTTGGCCTGGACAGGGGAGAATGAAAAACTGTTTTTT. This chain links TRBV5-6 with TRBJ1-4, with 9 bases aligning to TRBD1. The germline CDR1 and CDR2 sequences are SGHDT and YYEEEE. The CDR3 totals 16 residues. V shed 0 bases, J shed 5 bases, and the junction held 5 bases outside the gene matches.

The J gene is TRBJ2-1, the V gene TRBV6-6; TRBD2 aligns across 7 bases. This CDR3 has 15 residues. The germline V gene encodes CDR1 MNHNY and CDR2 SVGAGI (reference sequence). With V trimmed by 2 bases and J by 0 bases, 1 base remained unmatched. This CDR3 is CASSYGGSSYNEQFF. The CDR3 coding sequence is TGTGCCAGCAGTTACGGCGGGAGCTCCTACAATGAGCAGTTCTTC.

The genes are TRBV4-2 and TRBJ1-4; D may be TRBD1 (5 bases). The V gene's germline CDR1 is LGHNA and CDR2 YNFKEQ. The CDR3 totals 15 residues. V was pared by 4 bases and J by 8 bases, with 17 bases between. The CDR3 here is CASSPRDSRWEKLFF. DNA for the CDR3: TGTGCCAGCAGCCCCCGGGACTCAAGGTGGGAAAAACTGTTTTTT.

This chain uses TRBV5-5 with TRBJ2-7; D remains ambiguous. Trimming took 1 base from V and 3 from J, leaving 5 bases between them. This CDR3 comprises 12 residues. Germline values: CDR1 SGHKS, CDR2 YYEKEE (reference sequence). CDR3 nucleotides: TGTGCCAGCAGCTTGATGGACTACGAGCAGTACTTC. It codes for CASSLMDYEQYF. Using reference TRBV5-5 and TRBJ2-7 for the parts outside the CDR3, the full variable domain is DAGVTQSPTHLIKTRGQQVTLRCSPISGHKSVSWYQQVLGQGPQFIFQYYEKEERGRGNFPDRFSARQFPNYSSELNVNALLLGDSALYLCASSLMDYEQYFGPGTRLTVT.

The rearrangement uses TRBV19 and TRBJ2-7; 11 bases line up with TRBD2. The CDR3 runs to 15 residues. V gave up 4 bases and J gave up 1 base; unmatched junction bases: 3. Germline V gene sequence: CDR1 LNHDA, CDR2 SQIVND (reference sequence). The CDR3 bases are TGTGCCAGTAGTAGCCGACTAGCGGGGTCCTACGAGCAGTACTTC. Translating gives CASSSRLAGSYEQYF.

The CDR3 reads CASSILSGETQYF. CDR3 nucleotides: TGTGCCAGTAGTATACTCTCCGGAGAGACCCAGTACTTC. The V call is TRBV19, the J call TRBJ2-5; the D is unclear. The germline CDR1 and CDR2 sequences are LNHDA and SQIVND (reference sequence). CDR3 size: 13 residues. V was shortened by 2 bases and J by 4 bases, with 8 bases between the two germline ends.

The chain links TRBV19 to TRBJ2-3, with D possibly TRBD2 on 5 matching bases. This CDR3 spans 16 amino acids. From germline, CDR1 is LNHDA and CDR2 SQIVND (reference sequence). V shed 7 bases and J shed 2 bases, with 19 bases lying between them. CDR3 sequence reads: CASKRISGENTDTQYF. The CDR3 nucleotides are TGTGCCAGTAAACGGATAAGCGGAGAAAACACAGATACGCAGTATTTT.

The V call is TRBV30, the J call TRBJ2-2, with a weak D call TRBD2 (6 bases). V lost 2 bases to trimming and J lost 7 bases, with 8 bases between them. This CDR3 region has 12 residues. The germline V gene encodes CDR1 GTSNPN and CDR2 SVGIG (reference sequence). The DNA of the CDR3 is TGTGCCTGGAGTAGGGGAGGCGGGGAGCTGTTTTTT. Its protein is CAWSRGGGELFF.

V and J are TRBV19 and TRBJ1-4; TRBD1 agrees at 7 bases. Germline V gene data show CDR1 as LNHDA and CDR2 as SQIVND (reference sequence). The CDR3 runs 16 residues. V gave up 5 bases and J gave up 5 bases; unmatched junction bases: 11. In DNA, the CDR3 is TGTGCCAGTAGTCCCGGGACAGACCGTTTAAATGAAAAACTGTTTTTT. It codes for CASSPGTDRLNEKLFF.

The chain combines TRBV6-5 with TRBJ2-7; 7 positions match TRBD1. Germline trimming cut 6 bases from V and 2 bases from J; bases unmatched to any gene: 10. Per the germline V gene, CDR1 is MNHEY and CDR2 is SVGAGI. The length of the CDR3 is 15 residues. The CDR3 DNA reads TGTGCCAGCAGGTGGGCTACAGGGGTTACCTACGAGCAGTACTTC. Amino acids: CASRWATGVTYEQYF.

The chain has TRBV27 and TRBJ1-1; D is unclear. Germline V lookup: CDR1 MNHEY, CDR2 SMNVEV (reference sequence). The CDR3 contains 16 residues. V lost 3 bases, J lost 3 bases, and 17 bases lay in between. The CDR3 here is CASSFHQRVPDTEAFF. The DNA of the CDR3 is TGTGCCAGCAGTTTTCATCAGAGGGTCCCGGACACTGAAGCTTTCTTT.

This chain connects TRBV21-1 to TRBJ1-2; TRBD1, as called in the table, went unchecked against the DNA. TRBV21-1 is a pseudogene segment. This CDR3 comprises 15 residues. The CDR3 sequence: CASSPQGQAIRGYTF. The CDR3 nucleotides are TGTGCCAGCAGCCCCCAGGGACAGGCCATCAGGGGCTACACCTTC.

This clone was detected only once. This chain links TRBV28 with TRBJ2-3; D is perhaps TRBD2 (6 bases). The germline gives CDR1 MDHEN, CDR2 SYDVKM. V lost 10 bases and J lost 4, with 21 bases in between. The CDR3 consists of 15 residues. The CDR3 spells CAISPRGFRPDTQYF. The CDR3 DNA reads as TGTGCCATTTCACCGCGGGGATTCCGTCCAGATACGCAGTATTTT. Drawing the rest from reference TRBV28 and TRBJ2-3, the complete variable domain is DVKVTQSSRYLVKRTGEKVFLECVQDMDHENMFWYRQDPGLGLRLIYFSYDVKMKEKGDIPEGYSVSREKKERFSLILESASTNQTSMYLCAISPRGFRPDTQYFGPGTRLTVL.

This clone occurred a few times. The rearrangement uses TRBV28 and TRBJ2-2; no clear D. The ends were cut back, 5 bases at V and 9 bases at J, with 10 bases in the middle. This CDR3 has 12 amino acids. Germline V lookup: CDR1 MDHEN, CDR2 SYDVKM. In DNA form, the CDR3 reads TGTGCCAGCAGTACCAGAGGCCGGGAGCTGTTTTTT. Encoded protein: CASSTRGRELFF.

The chain couples TRBV7-2 to TRBJ2-2; TRBD2 aligns across 13 bases. CDR3 size: 17 residues. Losses at the gene ends were 5 bases for V and 7 bases for J; bases not matched to a gene: 10. The germline gives CDR1 SGHTA, CDR2 FQGNSA. In nucleotides, the CDR3 is TGTGCCAGCAGCCCCACTAGCGGGAGGGGTGGTAACGGGGAGCTGTTTTTT. It is translated as CASSPTSGRGGNGELFF.